This T cell receptor (beta chain) comes out of a study of lymphopenia after photon versus proton radiotherapy (dated 2019 in TCRdb). Background on the whole study: The immunological effects of photon versus proton radiation therapy were compared in patients with gastrointestinal tumors who developed high-grade lymphopenia. The study aimed to characterize how the two radiation modalities differ in their impact on the immune system. The cohort comprised approximately 21 patients with gastrointestinal tumors who received either photon or proton therapy and then developed lymphopenia. General findings and caveats noted by the study authors: During treatment, patients who received photon therapy lost naive T cells and TCR diversity and gained effector/memory populations, whereas patients who received proton therapy remained relatively stable. After the lymphocyte count nadir, repertoires from photon-treated patients showed oligoclonal expansion, particularly of CD8+ Temra cells, and this expansion drove the decline in diversity. The survival association was examined only in patients who died, and the authors described better survival with proton therapy as a possibility, not as a demonstrated result. Across the cohort, an inverse correlation was found between a larger post-nadir drop in TCR diversity and overall survival time among patients who died.

To note about this clone: The antigen this receptor binds is unknown. No base-level quality is on record; no much larger clone is a single base apart.

Library prep was done by the immunoSEQ multiplex PCR assay. T cell repertoires were profiled with deep sequencing of rearranged TCR beta loci together with multiparametric flow cytometry. The immuneACCESS repertoire file appears here via TCRdb, limited to in-frame rearrangements. These files lack a portion of the clones; in checked studies, under half of the deficit traces to unresolved V genes, and the cause of the others is not known. The sample table lists approximately 80,000 clones, around 88% of them with a count of one. The top ten hold around 1.5% of the sample. The CDR3 covers 15 residues, taking in both the cysteine and the phenylalanine. The CDR3 DNA has 45 bases and is translated from base 1. Trimming at the junction amounts to 0 bases on V and 0 bases on J, and the germline ends lie 9 bases apart. The germline V gene sets CDR1 to KGHSH and CDR2 to LQKENI.

The sequence links TRBV18 to TRBJ2-7, with the D gene not confidently named. The specimen comprised peripheral blood, sampled from a patient treated with proton-based radiotherapy. The sequence came from a man aged 60-69 years with pancreatic cancer. The nucleotide sequence is TGTGCCAGCTCACCACCGACATGGGACTCCTACGAGCAGTACTTC. Its protein product is CASSPPTWDSYEQYF.